A single sample is the source of the 30 T cell receptor beta chains below, sequenced in a study of T cell responses to AZD1222 COVID-19 vaccine. The assay was immunoSEQ multiplex PCR, and TCRdb's table has in-frame clones only and misses some. There are around 31,000 clones in the sample; approximately 91% occur only once, and over 40% lies in the top ten. Sequenced material: peripheral blood, taken on day 0 of AZD1222 vaccination. The source of these receptors is an adult in good health.

The V and J genes are TRBV5-1 and TRBJ1-5; TRBD1 aligns across 10 bases. With 3 bases clipped from V and 5 bases from J, the junction kept 5 bases outside the gene matches. The germline V gene encodes CDR1 SGHRS and CDR2 YFSETQ. The CDR3 is 15 residues long. The CDR3 loop is CASSSGTGVYQPQHF. CDR3 nucleotide sequence: TGCGCCAGCAGCTCCGGGACAGGGGTATATCAGCCCCAGCATTTT.

A remark on this clone: One end of the junction is discordant with germline, which a read error may explain. In nucleotides, the CDR3 is TGTGCCAGCAGTTTAGCCGTGGGAGATACGCAGTATTTT. Amino acids: CASSLAVGDTQYF. This chain connects TRBV7-9 to TRBJ2-3, with D unclear. The germline V gene has CDR1 SEHNR and CDR2 FQNEAQ (reference sequence). The CDR3 covers 13 residues.

The V call is TRBV27, the J call TRBJ1-2; no definite D call. Trimming removed 5 bases from V and 0 bases from J, with 10 bases in between. Germline V lookup: CDR1 MNHEY, CDR2 SMNVEV (reference sequence). The CDR3 length is 14 residues. CDR3 loop: CASSPDSPNYGYTF. The CDR3 DNA sequence: TGTGCCAGCAGTCCAGATTCCCCTAACTATGGCTACACCTTC.

The chain recombines TRBV30 with TRBJ1-6; D not resolved. This CDR3 has 18 residues. Germline CDR1 and CDR2: GTSNPN and SVGIG (reference sequence). V lost 1 base, J lost 7 bases, and 23 bases lay in between. Written as DNA, the CDR3 is TGTGCCTGGAGTGCAAAAGCAGGACCGAAAGGCGGGAATTCACCCCTCCACTTT. It specifies CAWSAKAGPKGGNSPLHF. The full variable domain, rest sourced from reference TRBV30 and TRBJ1-6, is SQTIHQWPATLVQPVGSPLSLECTVEGTSNPNLYWYRQAAGRGLQLLFYSVGIGQISSEVPQNLSASRPQDRQFILSSKKLLLSDSGFYLCAWSAKAGPKGGNSPLHFGNGTRLTVT.

The chain carries TRBV4-2 and TRBJ1-2; 9 nucleotides match TRBD1. CDR1 LGHNA and CDR2 YNFKEQ come from the germline V gene. This CDR3 has 16 residues. Unmatched junction bases numbered 7, after V lost 1 base and J lost 4 bases. The CDR3 sequence is CASSQAGQGAIYGYTF. The CDR3 region has the DNA TGTGCCAGCAGCCAAGCGGGACAGGGCGCAATCTATGGCTACACCTTC.

The V and J genes are TRBV7-8 and TRBJ1-6, with TRBD1 identical over 9 bases. J gave up 6 bases and V 3 bases, and 0 bases lay outside the gene matches. The CDR3 is 14 residues long. Germline CDR1 reads SGHVS; CDR2 reads FQNEAQ. The CDR3 spells CASSLDRGNSPLHF. CDR3 coding DNA: TGTGCCAGCAGCTTGGACAGGGGTAATTCACCCCTCCACTTT.

J is TRBJ2-3 and V is TRBV28; 8 bases fit TRBD1. The ends lost 11 bases at V and 3 bases at J; junction bases unmatched: 4. Germline CDR1 MDHEN, CDR2 SYDVKM. This CDR3 comprises 12 residues. Written as DNA, the CDR3 is TGTGCCGTGCAGGGGGCGACAGATACGCAGTATTTT. Its protein product is CAVQGATDTQYF.

The CDR3 region has the DNA TGTGCCAGCAGTTTTAGCGGGTATAACCAAGAGACCCAGTACTTC. It translates to CASSFSGYNQETQYF. The genes are TRBV11-2 and TRBJ2-5, with 7 bases fitting TRBD2. The CDR3 has 15 amino acids. From germline, CDR1 is SGHAT and CDR2 FQNNGV. V shed 6 bases and J 0 bases; nucleotides not matched to a gene: 7.

The genes are TRBV19 and TRBJ2-5; no clear D. V lost 3 bases and J 5 bases, leaving 16 bases between the germline ends. From germline, CDR1 is LNHDA and CDR2 SQIVND (reference sequence). This CDR3 is 15 amino acids long. The CDR3 region has the DNA TGTGCCAGTAGTATTGGAAAGGGATGGTATGAGACCCAGTACTTC. Encoded protein: CASSIGKGWYETQYF.

The chain recombines TRBV4-3 with TRBJ1-2, with D tentatively TRBD1 (6 bases). This CDR3 is 15 amino acids long. Trimming shortened V by 0 bases and J by 5 bases, and 13 bases separated the two germline ends. The germline V gene has CDR1 LGHNA and CDR2 YSLEER. This CDR3 reads CASSQDRGAQYGYTF. DNA for the CDR3: TGCGCCAGCAGCCAAGATAGGGGGGCGCAATATGGCTACACCTTC.

V and J are TRBV10-1 and TRBJ2-5; D possibly uses TRBD1 or TRBD2 (6 bases each). The germline CDR1 and CDR2 sequences are WNHNN and SYGVQD (reference sequence). The V gene lost 2 bases and the J gene lost 3 bases, with 10 bases spanning the gap. The CDR3 contains 14 residues. CDR3 region: CASSEGGPKETQYF. The CDR3 nucleotides read TGCGCCAGCAGTGAGGGGGGGCCTAAAGAGACCCAGTACTTC.

The rearrangement joins TRBV19 to TRBJ2-2; 11 nucleotides match TRBD1. V gave up 1 base and J gave up 7 bases; unmatched junction bases: 2. The CDR3 sequence is 15 residues long. Germline values: CDR1 LNHDA, CDR2 SQIVND (reference sequence). This CDR3 reads CASSIGTGGIGELFF. The CDR3 DNA reads TGTGCCAGTAGTATAGGGACAGGGGGCATCGGGGAGCTGTTTTTT.

The chain uses TRBV7-2 and TRBJ1-4, with no clear D. The germline gives CDR1 SGHTA, CDR2 FQGNSA. CDR3 length: 13 residues. Trimming removed 2 bases from V and 7 bases from J, with 8 bases in between. Here the CDR3 DNA reads TGTGCCAGCAGCTTAAAATTTGGTGAAAAACTGTTTTTT. Translation: CASSLKFGEKLFF.

This clone was recorded only once. V usage is TRBV4-2 and J usage is TRBJ1-1; D may be TRBD1 (5 bases). Trimming took off 0 bases at V and 13 bases at J, with 12 bases between the two ends. CDR3 length: 12 residues. Germline V gene data show CDR1 as LGHNA and CDR2 as YNFKEQ. CDR3 DNA sequence: TGTGCCAGCAGCCAAGATGGGAGGCAGGGTTTCTTT. This sequence encodes CASSQDGRQGFF.

This rearrangement joins TRBV10-3 to TRBJ1-5; no clear D. This CDR3 has 14 residues. The V end was cut by 2 bases, the J end by 1 base, with 6 bases between. Looked up from germline, CDR1 is ENHRY and CDR2 is SYGVKD. CDR3 amino acids: CAISEGESNQPQHF. As DNA, the CDR3 is TGTGCCATCAGTGAGGGGGAGAGCAATCAGCCCCAGCATTTT.

The rearrangement uses TRBV9 and TRBJ2-5; 9 nucleotides align to TRBD2. There are 18 residues in the CDR3. Germline assignment: CDR1 SGDLS and CDR2 YYNGEE. The trim removed 0 bases at V and 0 bases at J, leaving 9 bases unmatched. In DNA form, the CDR3 reads TGTGCCAGCAGCGTAGGAGCGGGGGGCCAACGGTACCAAGAGACCCAGTACTTC. Translation: CASSVGAGGQRYQETQYF.

The rearrangement links TRBV4-3 to TRBJ1-1; D is ambiguous. Germline CDR1 LGHNA, CDR2 YSLEER. With 0 bases removed from V and 3 bases from J, the gap between germline ends came to 11 bases. The CDR3 runs to 15 residues. The CDR3 DNA is TGCGCCAGCAGCCAAGATCTCCCCCCGGACACTGAAGCTTTCTTT. It specifies CASSQDLPPDTEAFF.

The genes are TRBV19 and TRBJ2-2; D is uncertain. From germline, CDR1 is LNHDA and CDR2 SQIVND (reference sequence). Deletions cut 6 bases from V and 3 bases from J, with 14 bases between. The CDR3 is made up of 15 amino acids. CDR3 sequence (DNA): TGTGCCAGTAGGCTGTTAAATCGGGACACCGGGGAGCTGTTTTTT. Translated, it gives CASRLLNRDTGELFF.

The chain carries TRBV3-1 (or the pseudogene TRBV3-2) and TRBJ2-1; no firm D call. The CDR3 contains 17 residues. The germline V gene encodes CDR1 LGHDT and CDR2 YNNKEL (reference sequence). Deletions cut 1 base from V and 0 bases from J, with 13 bases between. CDR3 region: CASSQVAVKSSYNEQFF. The CDR3 DNA follows: TGTGCCAGCAGCCAAGTGGCCGTAAAGAGCTCCTACAATGAGCAGTTCTTC.

For the CDR3, the DNA is TGTGCCAGCAACCAGAACCCGGGCCGCGAGCAGTACTTC. It specifies CASNQNPGREQYF. The chain recombines TRBV6-5 with TRBJ2-7; D gene uncertain. The CDR3 length is 13 residues. The germline V gene has CDR1 MNHEY and CDR2 SVGAGI. Trimming stripped 7 bases from V and 6 bases from J, with 16 bases between.

This clone was observed once. The J gene is TRBJ1-2, the V gene TRBV10-3, with 9 bases lining up with TRBD1. Germline V gene data show CDR1 as ENHRY and CDR2 as SYGVKD. After removal of 3 bases from V and 2 bases from J, the junction contained 7 bases not matched to a gene. The CDR3 runs 16 residues. For the CDR3, the DNA is TGTGCCATCAGTGATAGAACCGGGACAGGGAACTATGGCTACACCTTC. Amino acid sequence: CAISDRTGTGNYGYTF.

The genes are TRBV10-1 and TRBJ1-1; TRBD1 is a possible D gene (6 bases). Trimming stripped 0 bases from V and 1 base from J, with 15 bases between. Germline CDR1 is WNHNN and CDR2 is SYGVQD (reference sequence). This CDR3 spans 17 amino acids. CDR3 bases: TGCGCCAGCAGTGAGTCGCGATCCATACAGGGGAACACTGAAGCTTTCTTT. Translated, it gives CASSESRSIQGNTEAFF.

The chain is built from TRBV5-6 and TRBJ1-1; D might be TRBD1 (6 bases). Germline CDR1 reads SGHDT; CDR2 reads YYEEEE. The CDR3 consists of 17 residues. The V and J ends lost 2 bases and 0 bases respectively, with 17 bases between them. CDR3 protein: CASSFRSRGEVNTEAFF. Here the CDR3 DNA reads TGTGCCAGCAGCTTTAGGTCGAGGGGGGAAGTGAACACTGAAGCTTTCTTT.

The chain carries TRBV21-1 and TRBJ2-7; the DNA was not compared with TRBD2, the D call given in the table. TRBV21-1 is shown as a pseudogene. The CDR3 length is 19 residues. This chain's CDR3 is CASSKRASGVLMLLCEQYF. In DNA form, the CDR3 reads TGTGCCAGCAGCAAAAGGGCTAGCGGGGTTTTGATGCTTCTGTGCGAGCAGTACTTC.

The rearrangement uses TRBV28 and TRBJ2-1, with TRBD1 identical over 8 bases. The V segment lost 6 bases and the J segment 2 bases; nucleotides outside the gene matches: 9. Germline values: CDR1 MDHEN, CDR2 SYDVKM. The CDR3 extends over 16 amino acids. The CDR3 coding sequence is TGTGCCAGCAGCCGCTCAGGGGGCGCAACCTACAATGAGCAGTTCTTC. Translated: CASSRSGGATYNEQFF.

This chain uses TRBV6-1 with TRBJ2-7, with D perhaps TRBD1 (6 bases). V lost 1 base to trimming and J lost 2 bases, with 12 bases between them. The CDR3 length is 15 residues. Germline loops: CDR1 MNHNS, CDR2 SASEGT. DNA of the CDR3: TGTGCCAGCAGTGAAGGTCCGGACAGAACCTACGAGCAGTACTTC. As protein: CASSEGPDRTYEQYF.

The chain links TRBV9 to TRBJ2-3; 7 bases align to TRBD2. CDR1 SGDLS and CDR2 YYNGEE come from the germline V gene. The CDR3 extends over 15 amino acids. The J segment lost 2 bases and the V segment lost 2 bases, leaving 5 bases of the junction unmatched. The CDR3: CASSVTGGITDTQYF. The CDR3 DNA sequence: TGTGCCAGCAGCGTGACCGGGGGGATCACAGATACGCAGTATTTT.

The chain recombines TRBV19 with TRBJ2-1, with a weak D call TRBD1 (6 bases). Trimming took off 4 bases at V and 6 bases at J, with 13 bases between the two ends. Germline V gene lookup returns CDR1 LNHDA and CDR2 SQIVND (reference sequence). The CDR3 contains 14 residues. The CDR3 DNA sequence: TGTGCCAGTAGTACGTCTTCAGGGGCCAATGAGCAGTTCTTC. The encoded protein is CASSTSSGANEQFF.

V is TRBV19 and J is TRBJ1-2, with D possibly TRBD1 on 5 matching bases. CDR3 size: 15 residues. The V end lost 6 bases, the J end lost 6 bases, and 20 bases lay between the germline ends. Germline CDR1 LNHDA, CDR2 SQIVND (reference sequence). The CDR3 DNA reads TGTGCCAGTAGCTCCTTGGGGAGGGAACAGGATGGCTACACCTTC. Translation gives CASSSLGREQDGYTF.

The chain carries TRBV6-2 or TRBV6-3 and TRBJ1-3, with D uncertain. V was trimmed by 6 bases and J by 0 bases, leaving 15 bases between them. The CDR3 length is 16 residues. Germline V CDR1 and CDR2: MNHEY, SVGEGT. CDR3 amino acids: CASSPTVPGSGNTIYF. As DNA, the CDR3 is TGTGCCAGCAGCCCTACTGTTCCCGGCTCTGGAAACACCATATATTTT.